A single sample gave rise to the 4 T cell receptor beta chains below, sequenced in a study of shared clonotypes between healthy human individuals (dated by TCRdb to 2019 to 2021). Receptor amplification or capture employed the immunoSEQ multiplex PCR assay. Held by TCRdb, this immuneACCESS table contains in-frame sequences only and omits some clones. Under half of the omission traces to an unresolved V gene where checked; the cause of the rest is unknown. The table for this sample lists roughly 490,000 clones; roughly four fifths of them were counted only once. Clones ranked in the top ten supply 13% of the sample. What was sequenced was PBMCs. These receptors all come from a woman in her 40s in good health. Some clones in this sample may be carry-over from other donors' samples.

V gene TRBV5-4 combines with J gene TRBJ2-7; 9 bases are a match to TRBD1. V lost 3 bases and J lost 0; bases outside the gene matches: 4. Per germline, CDR1 SGHNT and CDR2 YYREEE (reference sequence). This CDR3 has 15 residues. CDR3 sequence reads: CASSSRTGDSYEQYF. For the CDR3, the DNA is TGTGCCAGCAGCTCCCGGACAGGGGACTCCTACGAGCAGTACTTC.

V usage is TRBV19 and J usage is TRBJ2-5, with a possible D match to TRBD2 (5 bases). CDR1 and CDR2 from the germline V gene are LNHDA and SQIVND (reference sequence). The CDR3 extends over 14 amino acids. Deletions cut 8 bases from V and 1 base from J, with 14 bases between. The chain's CDR3 is CASSRTFPQETQYF. The CDR3 DNA follows: TGTGCCAGTTCCCGGACTTTCCCCCAAGAGACCCAGTACTTC.

The rearrangement uses TRBV21-1 and TRBJ2-7; the table gives TRBD1 as D, unverified against the DNA. TRBV21-1 is deemed a pseudogene. The CDR3 is 17 amino acids. CDR3 DNA sequence: TGTGCCAGCAGCAAAGTAAGGGACAGGCCCACTAACTACGAGCAGTACTTC. Translation: CASSKVRDRPTNYEQYF.

This clone has just a few counts. The sample holds other DNA sequences that translate to the same CDR3. The J gene is TRBJ2-1, the V gene TRBV5-1, with 7 bases that match TRBD2. J was trimmed by 8 bases and V by 0 bases; bases with no gene match: 8. From germline, CDR1 is SGHRS and CDR2 YFSETQ. The CDR3 is 15 amino acids. The CDR3 loop is CASSLEGGRGDEQFF. DNA for the CDR3: TGCGCCAGCAGCTTGGAAGGCGGGAGAGGCGATGAGCAGTTCTTC.